This T cell receptor beta chain was profiled in a study of shared clonotypes between healthy human individuals. Every subset's genomic DNA went evenly onto several immunoSEQ plates. Produced via immunoSEQ multiplex PCR; TCRdb's table is partial and in-frame only. Among a few million clones listed, 85% to 95% were seen once. General observations from the study: Sequencing depth was predicted to influence how clonotypes are shared among donors.

Regarding this clone: The target antigen is unknown.

Into CD45RA+ naive and CD45RA-negative memory subsets, the CD4+ cells were split. Sample: naive CD4+ T cells from PBMCs. As for subset: CD45RA+ positively selected. The sequence was collected from a man between 18 and 35 years old in good health. Some clones in this sample may be carry-over from other donors' samples.

CDR3 nucleotide sequence: TGTGCCTGTAGAAGGGGACAAGAGACCCAGTACTTC. This sequence encodes CACRRGQETQYF. The rearrangement links TRBV30 to TRBJ2-5; weak D call: TRBD1 (5 bases). CDR1 is GTSNPN, CDR2 SVGIG, per germline (reference sequence). Trimming shortened V by 6 bases and J by 2 bases, and 10 bases separated the two germline ends. This CDR3 region has 12 residues.